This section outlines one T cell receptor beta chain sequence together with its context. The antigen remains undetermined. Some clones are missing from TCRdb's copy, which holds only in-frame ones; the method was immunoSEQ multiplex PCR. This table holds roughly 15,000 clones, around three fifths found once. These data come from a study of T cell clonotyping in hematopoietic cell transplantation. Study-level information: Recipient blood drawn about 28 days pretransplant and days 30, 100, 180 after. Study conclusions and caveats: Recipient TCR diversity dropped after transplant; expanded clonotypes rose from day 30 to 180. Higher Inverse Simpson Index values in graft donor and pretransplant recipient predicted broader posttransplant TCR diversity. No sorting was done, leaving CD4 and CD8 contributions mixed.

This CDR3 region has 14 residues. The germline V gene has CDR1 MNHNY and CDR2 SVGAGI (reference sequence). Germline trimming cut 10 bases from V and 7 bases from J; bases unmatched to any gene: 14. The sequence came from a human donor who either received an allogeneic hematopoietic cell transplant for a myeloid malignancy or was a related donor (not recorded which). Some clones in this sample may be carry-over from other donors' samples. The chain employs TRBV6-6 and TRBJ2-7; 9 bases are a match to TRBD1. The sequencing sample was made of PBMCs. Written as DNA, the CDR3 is TGTGCCATCGGTTGGACAGGGGAACTACGAGAGCAGTACTTC. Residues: CAIGWTGELREQYF.